The clone carrying this T cell receptor beta chain was seen only a few times. Its antigen remains unknown. Authors of the study amplified TCR beta CDR3 regions from RNA transcripts. HTBI primers drove first-round RT-PCR of the TCR CDR3. TCRdb reprocessed the multiplex PCR reads with MiXCR, giving one entry per CDR3 protein. Counted here are under 450,000 distinct CDR3 sequences, roughly 15% occurring once; the ten biggest clones make up around a third. The CDR3 totals 12 residues. Trimming took off 5 bases at V and 8 bases at J, with 10 bases between the two ends. Germline assignment: CDR1 SGHRS and CDR2 YFSETQ. Subjects aged 18 to 65 presented with newly diagnosed hyperthyroidism of less than 2 months' duration. Fresh peripheral blood, about 9.6 ml, yielded the PBMCs. The source of the sample is a study of T cells in Graves' hyperthyroidism and ophthalmopathy. Broader study findings: The model forecast ophthalmopathy, anticipating it by a median around 6.5 months before onset.

The TCR was taken from a woman aged 25 to 39 with Graves' hyperthyroidism that later progressed to Graves' ophthalmopathy. The V call is TRBV5-1, the J call TRBJ1-4; D uncertain. The specimen sequenced was blood. CDR3 amino acids: CASRTGDEKLFF. The CDR3 bases are TGCGCCAGCAGAACGGGTGACGAAAAACTGTTTTTT.